This TCR beta chain was sequenced in a study of blood T cell repertoires in COVID-19. Study as a whole: The United States, Italy and Spain provided the acute and convalescent COVID-19 samples.

V dropped 5 bases and J dropped 7; count of bases not matched to a gene: 6. The germline gives CDR1 SGHRS, CDR2 YFSETQ. The CDR3 is 14 residues long. This clone was seen only once. The protocol was immunoSEQ multiplex PCR, while the TCRdb copy is restricted to in-frame clones and leaves out a portion. The sample shows about 210,000 clones, more than 65% of them seen only once. The sequenced material came from peripheral blood. The receptor's source is a man aged 50 or older with active or convalescent COVID-19. The V and J genes are TRBV5-1 and TRBJ1-4, with 9 nucleotides matching TRBD1. The CDR3 spells CASSWGQGLEKLFF. CDR3 nucleotide sequence: TGCGCCAGCAGTTGGGGACAGGGCCTTGAAAAACTGTTTTTT.